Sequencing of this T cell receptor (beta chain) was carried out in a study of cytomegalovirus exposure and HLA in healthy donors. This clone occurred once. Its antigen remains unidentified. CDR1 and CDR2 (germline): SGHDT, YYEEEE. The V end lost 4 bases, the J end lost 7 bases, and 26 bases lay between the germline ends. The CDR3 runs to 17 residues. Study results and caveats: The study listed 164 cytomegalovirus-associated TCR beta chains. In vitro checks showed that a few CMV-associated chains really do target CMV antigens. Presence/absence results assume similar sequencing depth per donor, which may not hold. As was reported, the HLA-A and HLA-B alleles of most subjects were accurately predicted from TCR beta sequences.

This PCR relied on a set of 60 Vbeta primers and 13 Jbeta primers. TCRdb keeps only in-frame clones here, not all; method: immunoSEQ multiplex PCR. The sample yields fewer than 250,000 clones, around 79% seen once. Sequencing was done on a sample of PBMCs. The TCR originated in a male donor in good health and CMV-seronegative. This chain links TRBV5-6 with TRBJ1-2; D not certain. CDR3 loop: CASSPQFEEGLRAGYTF. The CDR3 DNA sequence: TGTGCCAGCAGCCCCCAGTTCGAGGAGGGATTGAGGGCTGGCTACACCTTC.